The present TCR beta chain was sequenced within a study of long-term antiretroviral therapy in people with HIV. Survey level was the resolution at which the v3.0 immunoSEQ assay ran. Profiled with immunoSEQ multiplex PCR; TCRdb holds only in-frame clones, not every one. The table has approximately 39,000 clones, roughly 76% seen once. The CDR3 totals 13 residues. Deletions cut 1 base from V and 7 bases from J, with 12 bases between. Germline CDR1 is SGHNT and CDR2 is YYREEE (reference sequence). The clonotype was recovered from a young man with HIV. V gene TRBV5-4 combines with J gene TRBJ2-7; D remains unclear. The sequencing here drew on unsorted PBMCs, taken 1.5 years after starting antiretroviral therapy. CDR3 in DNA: TGTGCCAGCAGCTTGTCCCTCTCCTCTGAGCAGTACTTC. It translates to CASSLSLSSEQYF.